This T cell receptor beta chain was documented in a study of monozygotic twins with inflammatory bowel disease. Study results and caveats: Compared with healthy twins, IBD patients shared fewer clonotypes with others, especially with disease activity. Those with IBD had lower TCRbeta diversity (inverse Simpson) than their healthy co-twins did.

Germline CDR1 is SGHVS and CDR2 is FQNEAQ. This CDR3 contains 19 residues. With the 5' RACE reads reprocessed, TCRdb shows one record per CDR3 protein and no DNA. This sample's table reports about 160,000 distinct CDR3 sequences. Note on this clonotype: What it recognizes is unknown.

The chain uses TRBV7-8 and TRBJ2-1; no DNA is available, so the TRBD2 call from TCRdb remains unchecked. Specimen: blood. The source of this sequence is a human donor with ulcerative colitis or Crohn's disease, or a healthy co-twin of an affected twin (not recorded which). CDR3 sequence: CASSPRRVVAGEGYNEQFF. Complete variable domain (other parts from reference TRBV7-8 and TRBJ2-1): GAGVSQSPRYKVAKRGQDVALRCDPISGHVSLFWYQQALGQGPEFLTYFQNEAQLDKSGLPSDRFFAERPEGSVSTLKIQRTQQEDSAVYLCASSPRRVVAGEGYNEQFFGPGTRLTVL.